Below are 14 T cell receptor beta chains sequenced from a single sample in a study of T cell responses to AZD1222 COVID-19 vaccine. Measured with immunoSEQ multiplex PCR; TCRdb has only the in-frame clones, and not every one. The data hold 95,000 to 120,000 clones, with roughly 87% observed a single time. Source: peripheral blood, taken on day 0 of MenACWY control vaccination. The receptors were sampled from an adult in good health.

CDR3 amino acids: CASTAAPTDTQYF. The CDR3 coding sequence is TGTGCCAGCACCGCAGCTCCCACAGATACGCAGTATTTT. This chain joins TRBV6-4 and TRBJ2-3, with unresolved D. Germline CDR1 and CDR2: MRHNA and SNTAGT. The CDR3 spans 13 residues. The V gene lost 7 bases and the J gene lost 2 bases, with 10 bases spanning the gap.

CDR3 protein: CASSVAVRNSPLHF. The DNA of the CDR3 is TGTGCCAGCAGCGTAGCAGTGCGTAATTCACCCCTCCACTTT. This chain connects TRBV9 to TRBJ1-6; D unclear. Deletions cut 0 bases from V and 6 bases from J, with 7 bases between. CDR1 SGDLS and CDR2 YYNGEE come from the germline V gene. This CDR3 region has 14 residues.

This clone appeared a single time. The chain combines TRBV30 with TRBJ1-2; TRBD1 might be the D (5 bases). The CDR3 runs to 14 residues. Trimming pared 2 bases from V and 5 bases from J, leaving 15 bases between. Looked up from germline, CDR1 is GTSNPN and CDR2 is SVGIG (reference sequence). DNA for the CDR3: TGTGCCTGGAGTATTCCCGGGACGGATTATGGCTACACCTTC. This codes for CAWSIPGTDYGYTF. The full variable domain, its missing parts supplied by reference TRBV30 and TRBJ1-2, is SQTIHQWPATLVQPVGSPLSLECTVEGTSNPNLYWYRQAAGRGLQLLFYSVGIGQISSEVPQNLSASRPQDRQFILSSKKLLLSDSGFYLCAWSIPGTDYGYTFGSGTRLTVV.

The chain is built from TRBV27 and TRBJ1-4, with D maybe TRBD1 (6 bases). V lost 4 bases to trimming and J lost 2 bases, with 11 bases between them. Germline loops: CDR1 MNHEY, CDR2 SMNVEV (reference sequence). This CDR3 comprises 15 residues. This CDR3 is CASSYQGWTNEKLFF. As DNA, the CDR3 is TGTGCCAGCAGTTACCAGGGGTGGACTAATGAAAAACTGTTTTTT.

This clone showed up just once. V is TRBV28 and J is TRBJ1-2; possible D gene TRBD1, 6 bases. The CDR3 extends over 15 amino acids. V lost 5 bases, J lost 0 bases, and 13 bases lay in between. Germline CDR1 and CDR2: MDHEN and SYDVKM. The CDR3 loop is CASSTQGGANYGYTF. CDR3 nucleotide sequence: TGTGCCAGCAGTACACAGGGAGGAGCTAACTATGGCTACACCTTC.

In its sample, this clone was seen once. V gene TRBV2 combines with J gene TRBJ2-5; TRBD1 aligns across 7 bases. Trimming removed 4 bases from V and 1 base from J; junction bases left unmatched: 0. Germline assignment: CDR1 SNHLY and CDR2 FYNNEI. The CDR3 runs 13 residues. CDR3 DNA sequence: TGTGCCAGCAGTGGGACAGGCCAAGAGACCCAGTACTTC. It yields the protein CASSGTGQETQYF.

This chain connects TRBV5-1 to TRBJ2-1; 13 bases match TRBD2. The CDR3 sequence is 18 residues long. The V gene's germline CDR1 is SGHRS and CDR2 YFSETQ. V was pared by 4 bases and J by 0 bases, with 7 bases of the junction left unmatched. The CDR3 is CASSRAGTSGVSYNEQFF. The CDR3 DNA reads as TGCGCCAGCAGCCGTGCCGGGACTAGCGGGGTCTCCTACAATGAGCAGTTCTTC.

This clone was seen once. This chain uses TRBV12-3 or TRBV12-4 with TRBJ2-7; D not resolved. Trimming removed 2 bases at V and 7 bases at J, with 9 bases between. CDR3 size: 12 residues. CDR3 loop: CASSLTNREQYF. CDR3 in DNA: TGTGCCAGCAGTTTAACTAATCGGGAGCAGTACTTC.

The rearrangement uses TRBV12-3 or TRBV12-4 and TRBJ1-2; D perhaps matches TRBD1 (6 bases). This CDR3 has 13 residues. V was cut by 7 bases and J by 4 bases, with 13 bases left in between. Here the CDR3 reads CASKQGLTYGYTF. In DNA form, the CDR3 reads TGTGCCAGCAAGCAGGGGTTGACCTATGGCTACACCTTC.

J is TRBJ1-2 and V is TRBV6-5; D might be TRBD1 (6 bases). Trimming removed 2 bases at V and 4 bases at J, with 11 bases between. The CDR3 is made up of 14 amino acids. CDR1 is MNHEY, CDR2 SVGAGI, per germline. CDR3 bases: TGTGCCAGCAGTTACGGGGGGCCGATCTATGGCTACACCTTC. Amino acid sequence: CASSYGGPIYGYTF.

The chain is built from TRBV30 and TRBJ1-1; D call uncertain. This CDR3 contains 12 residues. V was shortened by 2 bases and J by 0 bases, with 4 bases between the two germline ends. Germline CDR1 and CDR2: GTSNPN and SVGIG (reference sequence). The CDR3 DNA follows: TGTGCCTGGAGTCCCCTGAACACTGAAGCTTTCTTT. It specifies CAWSPLNTEAFF.

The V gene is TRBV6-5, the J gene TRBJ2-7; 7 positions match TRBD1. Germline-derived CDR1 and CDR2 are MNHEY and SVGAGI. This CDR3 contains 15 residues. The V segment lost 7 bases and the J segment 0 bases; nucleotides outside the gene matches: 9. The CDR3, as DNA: TGTGCCAGCAAAACAGGGGACACCCACTCCTACGAGCAGTACTTC. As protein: CASKTGDTHSYEQYF.

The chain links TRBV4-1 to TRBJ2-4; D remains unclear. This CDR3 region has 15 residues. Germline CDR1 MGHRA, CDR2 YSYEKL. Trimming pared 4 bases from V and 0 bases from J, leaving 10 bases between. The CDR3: CASSLGPIAKNIQYF. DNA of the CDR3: TGCGCCAGCAGCCTAGGACCGATAGCCAAAAACATTCAGTACTTC.

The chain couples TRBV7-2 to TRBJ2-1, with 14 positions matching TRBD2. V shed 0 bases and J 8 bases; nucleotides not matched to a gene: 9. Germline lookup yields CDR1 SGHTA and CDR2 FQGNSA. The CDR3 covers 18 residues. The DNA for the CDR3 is TGTGCCAGCAGCTTAGCAGGGCGACTAGCGGGGGGGCCATATGAGCAGTTCTTC. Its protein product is CASSLAGRLAGGPYEQFF. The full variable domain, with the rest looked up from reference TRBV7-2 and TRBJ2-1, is GAGVSQSPSNKVTEKGKDVELRCDPISGHTALYWYRQSLGQGLEFLIYFQGNSAPDKSGLPSDRFSAERTGGSVSTLTIQRTQQEDSAVYLCASSLAGRLAGGPYEQFFGPGTRLTVL.